The 2 T cell receptor beta chains in this list originate from one sample, sequenced in a study of blood T cell repertoires in COVID-19. TCRdb's copy holds only in-frame clones and misses some; the assay was immunoSEQ multiplex PCR. The sample carries fewer than 110,000 clones, 85% recorded once. Sequencing was carried out using peripheral blood. All receptors come from a woman aged 70 to 79 with active or convalescent COVID-19.

This chain links TRBV10-3 with TRBJ2-7; no firm D call. The length of the CDR3 is 13 residues. Germline-derived CDR1 and CDR2 are ENHRY and SYGVKD. Trimming removed 2 bases at V and 6 bases at J, with 11 bases between. DNA of the CDR3: TGTGCCATCAGTGAGGGGCAAAAACGCGAGCAGTACTTC. Translated: CAISEGQKREQYF.

CDR3 in amino acids: CASSLLAGIYNEQFF. As DNA, the CDR3 is TGTGCCAGCAGCCTATTAGCGGGGATATACAATGAGCAGTTCTTC. The rearrangement links TRBV6-2 or TRBV6-3 to TRBJ2-1; TRBD2 agrees at 8 bases. V lost 6 bases, J lost 4 bases, and 8 bases stayed unmatched. Germline CDR1 is MNHEY and CDR2 is SVGEGT. The CDR3 is 15 amino acids.